What follows are 14 T cell receptor beta chains derived from one specimen sequenced in a study of cytomegalovirus exposure and HLA in healthy donors. Produced via immunoSEQ multiplex PCR; TCRdb's table is partial and in-frame only. Found here are about 130,000 clones, around 96% of them singletons; the top ten hold about 1.7%. Source material: PBMCs. Receptor source: a man between 18 and 35 years old in good health and CMV-seronegative.

The CDR3 sequence: CASSVDPGLAGAYEQYF. The CDR3 DNA sequence: TGTGCCAGCAGCGTTGACCCGGGACTAGCGGGGGCCTACGAGCAGTACTTC. V and J are TRBV9 and TRBJ2-7; 14 positions match TRBD2. The V segment lost 2 bases and the J segment 2 bases; nucleotides outside the gene matches: 6. Germline-derived CDR1 and CDR2 are SGDLS and YYNGEE. The length of the CDR3 is 17 residues.

V usage is TRBV6-5 and J usage is TRBJ2-7, with unresolved D. V was trimmed by 0 bases and J by 4 bases, leaving 4 bases between them. This CDR3 has 12 amino acids. Per the germline V gene, CDR1 is MNHEY and CDR2 is SVGAGI. CDR3 bases: TGTGCCAGCAGTTACTCGCGGTACGAGCAGTACTTC. Its translation is CASSYSRYEQYF.

This clone was seen only a few times. The chain links TRBV14 to TRBJ1-1; D gene uncertain. From germline, CDR1 is SGHDN and CDR2 FVKESK. CDR3 length equals 14 residues. V was shortened by 5 bases and J by 1 base, with 11 bases between the two germline ends. CDR3: CASSTLNRNTEAFF. The CDR3 DNA reads as TGTGCCAGCAGCACCCTAAACAGGAACACTGAAGCTTTCTTT.

The chain combines TRBV7-2 with TRBJ1-2, with D uncertain. Trimming took off 5 bases at V and 4 bases at J, with 11 bases between the two ends. Germline loops: CDR1 SGHTA, CDR2 FQGNSA. The length of the CDR3 is 13 residues. The CDR3 sequence: CASSVRESYGYTF. CDR3 sequence (DNA): TGTGCCAGCAGCGTTCGGGAGAGCTATGGCTACACCTTC.

This clone has a handful of counts. The CDR3, as DNA: TGTGCCTGGGGAGAGGCAGGGGGTGTGGGCACTGAAGCTTTCTTT. This sequence encodes CAWGEAGGVGTEAFF. The chain joins TRBV30 to TRBJ1-1, with 7 bases matching TRBD1. The V segment lost 5 bases and the J segment 4 bases; nucleotides outside the gene matches: 13. Germline V gives CDR1 GTSNPN, CDR2 SVGIG (reference sequence). CDR3 length: 15 residues.

The V gene is TRBV19, the J gene TRBJ2-5; 8 bases agree with TRBD1. The junction had 1 base not matched to a gene; V was cut back by 4 bases and J by 3 bases. CDR1 and CDR2 from the germline V gene are LNHDA and SQIVND (reference sequence). This CDR3 has 13 residues. The CDR3 sequence: CASSKDREETQYF. The DNA for the CDR3 is TGTGCCAGTAGTAAGGACAGGGAAGAGACCCAGTACTTC.

The genes are TRBV27 and TRBJ2-2; 8 nucleotides line up with TRBD2. The CDR3 runs 17 residues. The ends lost 3 bases at V and 7 bases at J; junction bases unmatched: 13. From germline, CDR1 is MNHEY and CDR2 SMNVEV (reference sequence). The CDR3 here is CASSLGGGGLAVGELFF. DNA of the CDR3: TGTGCCAGCAGTTTGGGGGGGGGAGGACTAGCCGTCGGGGAGCTGTTTTTT.

This clone appeared once. A read error may account for a junction end that differs from germline. The rearrangement links TRBV11-2 to TRBJ1-4; 8 positions agree with TRBD1. This CDR3 has 14 amino acids. The V gene's germline CDR1 is SGHAT and CDR2 FQNNGV. The CDR3 is CASSIDRGAEKLFF. The CDR3 nucleotides are TGTGCCAGCAGCATAGACAGGGGAGCTGAAAAACTGTTTTTT.

The J gene is TRBJ2-5, the V gene TRBV11-3, with TRBD2 matching over 16 bases. The germline V gene encodes CDR1 SGHNT and CDR2 YENEEA. The CDR3 covers 19 residues. With 5 bases clipped from V and 5 bases from J, the junction kept 14 bases outside the gene matches. For the CDR3, the DNA is TGTGCCAGCAGCACCACTCACGGGACTAGCGGGAGGGCCGGGGAGACCCAGTACTTC. This sequence encodes CASSTTHGTSGRAGETQYF. The variable domain in full, with the rest retrieved from reference TRBV11-3 and TRBJ2-5, is EAGVVQSPRYKIIEKKQPVAFWCNPISGHNTLYWYLQNLGQGPELLIRYENEEAVDDSQLPKDRFSAERLKGVDSTLKIQPAELGDSAVYLCASSTTHGTSGRAGETQYFGPGTRLLVL.

Only one count was recorded for this clone. This chain connects TRBV5-4 to TRBJ2-1; 8 bases are a match to TRBD2. The CDR3 spans 16 residues. Trimming took 3 bases from V and 2 from J; bases not matched to a gene: 7. Germline values: CDR1 SGHNT, CDR2 YYREEE (reference sequence). CDR3 in amino acids: CASSSPERETYNEQFF. The CDR3, as DNA: TGTGCCAGCAGCTCCCCCGAGCGGGAGACCTACAATGAGCAGTTCTTC. The variable domain in full, completed from reference TRBV5-4 and TRBJ2-1, reads ETGVTQSPTHLIKTRGQQVTLRCSSQSGHNTVSWYQQALGQGPQFIFQYYREEENGRGNFPPRFSGLQFPNYSSELNVNALELDDSALYLCASSSPERETYNEQFFGPGTRLTVL.

The chain uses TRBV7-2 and TRBJ1-1; D is unresolved. Germline loops: CDR1 SGHTA, CDR2 FQGNSA. This CDR3 spans 16 amino acids. V gave up 5 bases and J gave up 4 bases, with 20 bases separating them. For the CDR3, the DNA is TGTGCCAGCAGCCCAAGTACCGGGTGGGTGGGCACTGAAGCTTTCTTT. Its translation: CASSPSTGWVGTEAFF.

V and J are TRBV11-2 and TRBJ2-1; TRBD2 is a possible D gene (5 bases). V was pared by 4 bases and J by 10 bases, with 17 bases between. Germline assignment: CDR1 SGHAT and CDR2 FQNNGV. This CDR3 is 14 amino acids long. The CDR3 DNA follows: TGTGCCAGCAGCTCCCCGGACTGGTCCGTGGAGCAGTTCTTC. Amino acids: CASSSPDWSVEQFF.

Concerning this clone: Germline is not matched at one junction end, which may reflect a read error. The chain has TRBV18 and TRBJ2-5; D not certain. Germline lookup yields CDR1 KGHSH and CDR2 LQKENI. The CDR3 is 15 residues long. The CDR3 sequence: CASSPPPYNQEAQYF. The CDR3 bases are TGTGCCAGCTCACCACCACCGTACAACCAAGAGGCCCAGTACTTC.

The chain has TRBV9 and TRBJ2-7, with D perhaps matching TRBD1 (6 bases). Germline CDR1 is SGDLS and CDR2 is YYNGEE. The CDR3 extends over 15 amino acids. The V end lost 3 bases, the J end lost 6 bases, and 19 bases lay between the germline ends. As DNA, the CDR3 is TGTGCCAGCAGCGCCAGGATCCAGGGGTTGGGCGAGCAGTACTTC. It codes for CASSARIQGLGEQYF.